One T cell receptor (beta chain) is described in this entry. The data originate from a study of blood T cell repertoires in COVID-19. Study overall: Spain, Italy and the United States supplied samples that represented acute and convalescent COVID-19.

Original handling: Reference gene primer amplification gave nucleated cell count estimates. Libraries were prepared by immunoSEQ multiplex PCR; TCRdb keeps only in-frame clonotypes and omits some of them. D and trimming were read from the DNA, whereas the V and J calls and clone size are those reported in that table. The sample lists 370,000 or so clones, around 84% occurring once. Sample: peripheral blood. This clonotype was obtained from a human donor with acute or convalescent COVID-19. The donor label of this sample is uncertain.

CDR3 bases: TGTGCCAGCAGTTGGACAGGGGGATGGGCTGAAGCTTTCTTT. It translates to CASSWTGGWAEAFF. The chain carries TRBV6-2 or TRBV6-3 and TRBJ1-1; 10 bases are shared with TRBD1. The CDR3 sequence is 14 residues long. The trim removed 4 bases at V and 6 bases at J, leaving 5 bases unmatched. The V gene's germline CDR1 is MNHEY and CDR2 SVGEGT.